This T cell receptor beta chain was sequenced during a study of T cell responses to AZD1222 COVID-19 vaccine. Regarding the study as a whole: Among spike-specific TCRs, nearly half reportedly target unmutated variant regions.

TCRdb keeps only in-frame clones here, not all; method: immunoSEQ multiplex PCR. This repertoire shows 140,000 to 150,000 clones, under 95% found once; its top ten account for around 2.8%. CDR3 length: 16 amino acids. Germline V lookup: CDR1 SGHVS, CDR2 FQNEAQ. V shed 5 bases and J shed 4 bases, with 15 bases lying between them. As concerns this clone: Its antigen is currently unknown.

V gene TRBV7-8 combines with J gene TRBJ1-6, with D maybe TRBD1 (6 bases). This specimen consisted of peripheral blood, obtained on day 0 of MenACWY control vaccination. The source is an adult in good health. In DNA form, the CDR3 reads TGTGCCAGCAGCCTTTTACAGGGCCGATATAATTCACCCCTCCACTTT. Translation gives CASSLLQGRYNSPLHF.